The 4 T cell receptor beta chains below come from one sample, sequenced in a study of cytomegalovirus exposure and HLA in healthy donors. The PCR made use of 60 Vbeta and 13 Jbeta primers. TCRdb's table, derived via immunoSEQ multiplex PCR, lists solely in-frame clones and lacks some. The top ten clones hold roughly 5.9% of a sample with roughly 110,000 clones, around 77% of them seen once. The specimen sequenced was PBMCs. These receptor sequences come from a woman in her 30s in good health and CMV-seropositive.

The chain combines TRBV19 with TRBJ1-1, with D maybe TRBD1 (5 bases). Trimming took off 9 bases at V and 7 bases at J, with 9 bases between the two ends. The germline gives CDR1 LNHDA, CDR2 SQIVND (reference sequence). There are 10 residues in the CDR3. In DNA form, the CDR3 reads TGTGCCAGCGGGGGACTTGAAGCTTTCTTT. It encodes CASGGLEAFF.

As regards this clone: Other DNA sequences of this sample code for an identical CDR3. The chain employs TRBV6-5 and TRBJ2-7; D possibly corresponds to TRBD2 (6 bases). The CDR3 spans 14 residues. Between the trimmed V and J ends, which lost 6 bases and 2 bases, there was a span of 14 bases. The germline V gene has CDR1 MNHEY and CDR2 SVGAGI. The CDR3 coding sequence is TGTGCCAGCAGAGCCGGGACGGGGGCCTACGAGCAGTACTTC. Its protein is CASRAGTGAYEQYF.

The chain has TRBV6-5 and TRBJ2-1; a weak D match, TRBD2 (6 bases). Germline values: CDR1 MNHEY, CDR2 SVGAGI. V lost 5 bases to trimming and J lost 2 bases, with 10 bases between them. The CDR3 loop spans 14 amino acids. CDR3 in amino acids: CASSKGLTYNEQFF. DNA of the CDR3: TGTGCCAGCAGTAAGGGACTGACCTACAATGAGCAGTTCTTC.

The chain is built from TRBV18 and TRBJ1-2, with a tentative D call TRBD1 (5 bases). The CDR3 contains 13 residues. The germline V gene has CDR1 KGHSH and CDR2 LQKENI. V gave up 0 bases and J gave up 6 bases, with 8 bases separating them. As DNA, the CDR3 is TGTGCCAGCTCACCACCTCAGGGCCATGGCTACACCTTC. Amino acid sequence: CASSPPQGHGYTF.